The 15 T cell receptor beta chains below come from one sample, sequenced in a study of early T cells in non-severe SARS-CoV-2 infection. MiXCR, run by TCRdb on the 5' RACE reads, gives a single entry per CDR3 protein. The table has about 46,000 distinct CDR3 sequences, over 5% seen once. Specimen: whole blood, collected at baseline. These receptors were collected from an adult who was a healthcare worker with PCR-confirmed SARS-CoV-2 infection or an uninfected control (not recorded which).

A few counts support this clonotype. The chain recombines TRBV25-1 with TRBJ2-1; no clear D gene. CDR1 and CDR2 from the germline V gene are MGHDK and SYGVNS. V lost 3 bases and J lost 4, with 10 bases in between. The CDR3 spans 14 residues. In DNA form, the CDR3 reads TGTGCCAGCAGTGATACAGTATCTTACAATGAGCAGTTCTTC. It specifies CASSDTVSYNEQFF.

In this sample, this clonotype turned up many times. The chain links TRBV4-1 to TRBJ2-7; D is unresolved. Looked up from germline, CDR1 is MGHRA and CDR2 is YSYEKL. Trimming shortened V by 1 base and J by 0 bases, and 13 bases separated the two germline ends. The CDR3 spans 16 residues. For the CDR3, the DNA is TGCGCCAGCAGCCAAGGCCGAGCCACGGTCTCCTACGAGCAGTACTTC. Translated: CASSQGRATVSYEQYF.

This clonotype was detected ten times or more. This chain joins TRBV20-1 and TRBJ2-3; the match to TRBD1 covers 7 bases. The V gene end was trimmed by 6 bases and the J gene end by 2 bases; junction bases not matched to a gene: 5. Germline CDR1 is DFQATT and CDR2 is SNEGSKA (reference sequence). This CDR3 region has 13 residues. The CDR3 DNA reads TGCAGTGCAACCGGGACAGACACAGATACGCAGTATTTT. This sequence encodes CSATGTDTDTQYF.

Ten or more counts support this clonotype. The J gene is TRBJ2-1, the V gene TRBV7-2, with 9 nucleotides matching TRBD1. Per germline, CDR1 SGHTA and CDR2 FQGNSA. V lost 5 bases to trimming and J lost 2 bases; unmatched junction nucleotides: 7. The CDR3 is 16 amino acids. This chain's CDR3 is CASSRRTGAPYNEQFF. The CDR3 bases are TGTGCCAGCAGCCGAAGGACAGGGGCGCCCTACAATGAGCAGTTCTTC.

This clonotype was counted between two and nine times. This rearrangement joins TRBV5-5 to TRBJ2-3; no clear D. The CDR3 spans 13 residues. The V and J ends lost 3 bases and 5 bases respectively, with 10 bases between them. In germline, CDR1 is SGHKS, CDR2 YYEKEE (reference sequence). The CDR3 DNA is TGTGCCAGCAGCTGGCTTTCGGTAGATACGCAGTATTTT. Amino acid sequence: CASSWLSVDTQYF.

This clonotype was seen many times. The chain uses TRBV6-1 and TRBJ2-7; possibly TRBD1 for D (5 bases). The ends were cut back, 7 bases at V and 0 bases at J, with 13 bases in the middle. Germline values: CDR1 MNHNS, CDR2 SASEGT. The CDR3 consists of 14 residues. The CDR3 region has the DNA TGTGCCAGCACCCCAGGGTTCATCTCCTACGAGCAGTACTTC. This encodes CASTPGFISYEQYF.

The rearrangement joins TRBV19 to TRBJ2-1; 7 bases align to TRBD2. Unmatched junction bases numbered 16, after V lost 7 bases and J lost 4 bases. CDR3 length equals 17 residues. The germline CDR1 and CDR2 sequences are LNHDA and SQIVND (reference sequence). The CDR3 DNA follows: TGTGCCAGTACCTCCGACCGGGCTAGCGGTGATTACAATGAGCAGTTCTTC. It yields the protein CASTSDRASGDYNEQFF.

This clonotype has ten or more counts. The gene calls are TRBV27 and TRBJ1-2, with D unclear. Germline V gives CDR1 MNHEY, CDR2 SMNVEV (reference sequence). There are 14 residues in the CDR3. Trimming pared 4 bases from V and 2 bases from J, leaving 11 bases between. CDR3 in DNA: TGTGCCAGCAGTTCTGGGCTGGGGAACTATGGCTACACCTTC. Amino acid sequence: CASSSGLGNYGYTF.

This clonotype was seen ten or more times. V gene TRBV24-1 combines with J gene TRBJ2-1; D perhaps matches TRBD1 (5 bases). CDR3 length equals 15 residues. The V gene's germline CDR1 is KGHDR and CDR2 SFDVKD. V gave up 3 bases and J gave up 4 bases, with 12 bases separating them. The DNA for the CDR3 is TGTGCCACCAGTGATCCCGCGGACATTTACAATGAGCAGTTCTTC. Translation gives CATSDPADIYNEQFF.

The V gene is TRBV5-1, the J gene TRBJ2-2; D call uncertain. CDR3 length: 16 residues. V shed 0 bases and J shed 1 base, with 10 bases lying between them. In germline, CDR1 is SGHRS, CDR2 YFSETQ. CDR3: CASSLAPALNTGELFF. CDR3 sequence (DNA): TGCGCCAGCAGCTTGGCACCAGCCTTGAACACCGGGGAGCTGTTTTTT. The whole variable domain, filled in from reference TRBV5-1 and TRBJ2-2, reads KAGVTQTPRYLIKTRGQQVTLSCSPISGHRSVSWYQQTPGQGLQFLFEYFSETQRNKGNFPGRFSGRQFSNSRSEMNVSTLELGDSALYLCASSLAPALNTGELFFGEGSRLTVL.

The sample holds many counts of this clonotype. The chain carries TRBV5-1 and TRBJ2-7; 11 bases are shared with TRBD2. Trimming at V came to 2 bases and at J to 0 bases, leaving 7 bases not matched to a gene. This CDR3 contains 17 residues. Germline loops: CDR1 SGHRS, CDR2 YFSETQ. CDR3 DNA sequence: TGCGCCAGCAGCTTACCCCCTAGCGGGAGGACCTCCTACGAGCAGTACTTC. This translates into CASSLPPSGRTSYEQYF.

There are many counts of this clonotype. V gene TRBV24-1 combines with J gene TRBJ1-3; TRBD1 aligns across 9 bases. Germline V gene sequence: CDR1 KGHDR, CDR2 SFDVKD. CDR3 length: 16 amino acids. Trimming at V came to 5 bases and at J to 5 bases, leaving 9 bases not matched to a gene. CDR3 sequence (DNA): TGTGCCACCAGTGGCCCGGGACAGGGAGCGAGAAACACCATATATTTT. Its translation is CATSGPGQGARNTIYF.

This clonotype appeared a few times. The V call is TRBV29-1, the J call TRBJ2-1; D may be TRBD2 (6 bases). This CDR3 contains 11 residues. The germline V gene encodes CDR1 SQVTM and CDR2 ANQGSEA. V dropped 7 bases and J dropped 8 bases, with 12 bases sitting between them. The CDR3 DNA reads TGCAGCGATACTAGCATCGATGAGCAGTTCTTC. Translating gives CSDTSIDEQFF.

The chain carries TRBV7-6 and TRBJ2-5; tentative D call: TRBD2 (6 bases). This CDR3 spans 15 amino acids. V dropped 3 bases and J dropped 7 bases, with 18 bases sitting between them. The germline V gene encodes CDR1 SGHVS and CDR2 FNYEAQ. The CDR3 DNA reads TGTGCCAGCAGCTTCGGTGGCAGGAGGGACGGGACCCAGTACTTC. Translation: CASSFGGRRDGTQYF.

The CDR3 sequence: CASTMTAGAYEQYF. CDR3 nucleotide sequence: TGTGCCAGCACCATGACAGCCGGGGCCTACGAGCAGTACTTC. The rearrangement joins TRBV27 to TRBJ2-7, with D perhaps being TRBD1 or TRBD2 (5 bases each). The CDR3 covers 14 residues. The germline V gene has CDR1 MNHEY and CDR2 SMNVEV (reference sequence). Between the trimmed V and J ends, which lost 7 bases and 2 bases, there was a span of 15 bases.